This TCR beta chain derives from a study of beta chain features in type 1 diabetes. Study-level results: Moderately but significantly shorter TCRB CDR3s were found in Type 1 diabetes patients in all four CD4+ subsets.

For this clone: Its specificity is unknown.

Sequenced material consisted of expressed TCRB transcripts (all of the isolated RNA was reverse transcribed). This table comes from immunoSEQ multiplex PCR, and its TCRdb copy is limited to in-frame clones, with some not included. The data show 550,000 to 850,000 clones, with 10% to 15% seen just once and approximately 0.022% held by the top ten. This CDR3 has 12 residues. Germline CDR1 reads MDHEN; CDR2 reads SYDVKM. V was shortened by 7 bases and J by 2 bases, with 9 bases between the two germline ends. The sequenced sample was naive CD4+ T cells from blood. The chain has TRBV28 and TRBJ2-7, with D unclear. This sequence was found in a man aged 18 to 35 with type 1 diabetes. In nucleotides, the CDR3 is TGTGCCAGCACCACCGCCACCTACGAGCAGTACTTC. It specifies CASTTATYEQYF.